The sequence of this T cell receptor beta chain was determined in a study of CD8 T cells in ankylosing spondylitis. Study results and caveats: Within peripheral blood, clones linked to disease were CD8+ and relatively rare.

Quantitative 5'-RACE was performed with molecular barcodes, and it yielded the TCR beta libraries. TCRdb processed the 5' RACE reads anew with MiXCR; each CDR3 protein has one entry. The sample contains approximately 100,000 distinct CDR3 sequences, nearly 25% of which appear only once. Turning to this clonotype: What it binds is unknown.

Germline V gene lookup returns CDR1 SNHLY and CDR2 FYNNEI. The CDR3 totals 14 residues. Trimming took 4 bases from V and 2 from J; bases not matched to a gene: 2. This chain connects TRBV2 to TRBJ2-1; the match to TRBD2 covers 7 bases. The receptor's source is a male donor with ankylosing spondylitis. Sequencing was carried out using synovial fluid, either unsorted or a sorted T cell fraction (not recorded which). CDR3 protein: CASSGDYPYNEQFF. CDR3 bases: TGTGCCAGCAGTGGGGACTATCCCTACAATGAGCAGTTCTTC.